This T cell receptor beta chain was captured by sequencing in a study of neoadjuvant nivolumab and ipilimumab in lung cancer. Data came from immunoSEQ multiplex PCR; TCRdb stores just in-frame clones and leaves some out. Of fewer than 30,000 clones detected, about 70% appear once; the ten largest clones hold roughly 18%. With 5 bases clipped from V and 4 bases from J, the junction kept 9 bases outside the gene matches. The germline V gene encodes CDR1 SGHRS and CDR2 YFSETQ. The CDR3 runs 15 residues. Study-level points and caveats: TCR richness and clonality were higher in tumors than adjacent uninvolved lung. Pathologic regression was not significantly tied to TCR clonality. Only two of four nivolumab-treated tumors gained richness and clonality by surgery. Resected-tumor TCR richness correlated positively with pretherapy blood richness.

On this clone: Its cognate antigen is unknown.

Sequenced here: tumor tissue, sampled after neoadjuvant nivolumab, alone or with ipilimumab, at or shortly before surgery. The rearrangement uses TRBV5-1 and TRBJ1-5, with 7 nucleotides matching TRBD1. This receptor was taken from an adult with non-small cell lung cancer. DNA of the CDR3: TGCGCCAGCAGTGAGGCAGGGGGAGATAATCAGCCCCAGCATTTT. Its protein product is CASSEAGGDNQPQHF.